These T cell receptor beta chains were read from a single sample in a study of blood T cell repertoires in COVID-19. Clones were read by immunoSEQ multiplex PCR, and TCRdb kept only the in-frame ones, dropping some. The table records about 68,000 clones, around 90% of them present only once. The sample was peripheral blood. The receptors originated from a man aged 50 or older with active COVID-19. Both conserved end residues are part of each CDR3. Each record gives: CDR3 protein, CDR3 DNA, D gene, clone size, V gene, J gene. A D gene is named only where the DNA matches it firmly. Not every row has a clone size; where given, it reads once, few, many or a size class.

CASSLGGRGEKLFF	TGCGCCAGCAGCTTAGGAGGGCGCGGCGAAAAACTGTTTTTT	.	.	TRBV5-1	TRBJ1-4
CASSLGLGQGGEQFF	TGTGCCAGCAGCTTGGGTCTTGGCCAGGGGGGTGAGCAGTTCTTC	.	.	TRBV5-5	TRBJ2-1
CASSVTDRGPYF	TGTGCCAGCAGCGTAACGGACAGGGGGCCATACTTC	TRBD1	once	TRBV12-3/TRBV12-4	TRBJ2-5
CASSSLQGIAPYEQYF	TGTGCCAGCAGTTCTCTCCAGGGTATAGCACCATACGAGCAGTACTTC	.	.	TRBV2	TRBJ2-7
CASSLVVAGRTDTQYF	TGTGCCAGCAGCTTGGTGGTAGCGGGCCGCACAGATACGCAGTATTTT	TRBD2	.	TRBV5-5	TRBJ2-3
CASSVSGSGQFQETQYF	TGTGCCAGCAGCGTATCGGGGAGCGGGCAATTTCAAGAGACCCAGTACTTC	.	.	TRBV9	TRBJ2-5
CASSSPGQGIETQYF	TGTGCCAGCAGTTCCCCGGGACAGGGTATAGAGACCCAGTACTTC	TRBD1	.	TRBV28	TRBJ2-5
CASSQVGRGGELFF	TGCGCCAGCAGCCAAGTCGGACGGGGCGGGGAGCTGTTTTTT	.	.	TRBV4-3	TRBJ2-2
CASGTGSLPGYTF	TGTGCCAGCGGGACAGGGTCCCTTCCTGGCTACACCTTC	TRBD1	.	TRBV2	TRBJ1-2
CASSGRTSGTDTQYF	TGTGCCAGCAGCGGTCGGACTAGCGGGACAGATACGCAGTATTTT	TRBD2	.	TRBV7-9	TRBJ2-3
CASSLAAGYGTGELFF	TGTGCCAGCAGCTTGGCGGCCGGGTACGGTACCGGGGAGCTGTTTTTT	.	.	TRBV5-6	TRBJ2-2
CASSESGSPLSYNEQFF	TGTGCCAGCAGCGAAAGCGGGAGTCCCCTCTCCTACAATGAGCAGTTCTTC	TRBD2	once	TRBV9	TRBJ2-1
CASSLAGVYEQYF	TGTGCCAGCAGTCTAGCGGGAGTCTACGAGCAGTACTTC	TRBD2	.	TRBV25-1	TRBJ2-7
CASSQGEGLIEAQHF	TGTGCCAGCAGCCAAGGGGAGGGTCTGATTGAGGCCCAGCATTTT	.	.	TRBV4-2	TRBJ1-5
CASSFHVRGDEQYF	TGTGCCAGCAGTTTCCATGTCAGGGGAGACGAGCAGTACTTC	.	.	TRBV27	TRBJ2-7
CASSLSRGNADTQYF	TGTGCCAGCAGTTTATCAAGGGGGAATGCAGATACGCAGTATTTT	.	.	TRBV27	TRBJ2-3
CATSDKGGLETQYF	TGTGCCACCAGTGATAAGGGGGGGCTCGAGACCCAGTACTTC	.	.	TRBV24-1	TRBJ2-5
CASSHWTSGGDTQYF	TGTGCCAGCAGCCATTGGACTAGCGGGGGAGATACGCAGTATTTT	TRBD2	.	TRBV13	TRBJ2-3
CATSRAGQGQPQHF	TGTGCCACCAGCAGAGCGGGACAGGGCCAGCCCCAGCATTTT	TRBD1	.	TRBV15	TRBJ1-5
CASSPYQGANEQYF	TGTGCCAGCTCACCCTATCAGGGGGCTAACGAGCAGTACTTC	TRBD1	.	TRBV18	TRBJ2-7
CASSLGGETGSYNSPLHF	TGCGCCAGCAGCCTCGGAGGAGAAACCGGCTCCTATAATTCACCCCTCCACTTT	.	once	TRBV4-3	TRBJ1-6
CASSESSGRAIEQFF	TGTGCCAGCAGTGAATCTAGCGGGAGGGCCATTGAGCAGTTCTTC	TRBD2	.	TRBV6-1	TRBJ2-1
CASSYNGLAGFISEQFF	TGTGCCAGTAGTTACAACGGGCTAGCGGGCTTCATATCGGAGCAGTTCTTC	TRBD2	.	TRBV19	TRBJ2-1
CASSFSSSEVDNSPLHF	TGCGCCAGCAGCTTCTCCAGCTCCGAGGTGGATAATTCACCCCTCCACTTT	.	.	TRBV5-1	TRBJ1-6
CASSLALAGTDTQYF	TGCGCCAGCAGCTTGGCACTAGCTGGCACAGATACGCAGTATTTT	.	.	TRBV5-1	TRBJ2-3
CASSLEQGYQPQHF	TGTGCCAGCAGCTTAGAACAGGGATATCAGCCCCAGCATTTT	.	.	TRBV11-2	TRBJ1-5
CASGLGLAGTDTQYF	TGTGCTAGTGGTCTGGGACTAGCGGGCACAGATACGCAGTATTTT	TRBD2	.	TRBV12-5	TRBJ2-3
CASSTGQVKETQYF	TGCGCCAGCAGCACGGGACAGGTTAAAGAGACCCAGTACTTC	TRBD1	.	TRBV5-1	TRBJ2-5
CASSPWRGTGQETQYF	TGTGCCAGCAGCCCCTGGAGAGGGACAGGGCAAGAGACCCAGTACTTC	TRBD1	.	TRBV3-1/TRBV3-2	TRBJ2-5
CASSSGLAGMETDTQYF	TGTGCCAGCAGTTCCGGACTAGCGGGAATGGAGACAGATACGCAGTATTTT	TRBD2	.	TRBV27	TRBJ2-3
CASSAISTVQETQYF	TGTGCCAGCAGCGCCATAAGTACTGTTCAAGAGACCCAGTACTTC	.	.	TRBV5-4	TRBJ2-5
CASSHQAGGPVLSSSGNTIYF	TGTGCCAGCAGCCATCAGGCCGGGGGGCCCGTACTCTCCAGCTCTGGAAACACCATATATTTT	.	.	TRBV7-6	TRBJ1-3
CASSLDGGDLTQYF	TGCGCCAGCAGCTTGGATGGCGGGGACCTTACGCAGTATTTT	.	.	TRBV5-1	TRBJ2-3
CASSYSDAGGGSTDTQYF	TGTGCCAGCAGTTACTCGGATGCCGGTGGAGGAAGCACAGATACGCAGTATTTT	.	.	TRBV6-2/TRBV6-3	TRBJ2-3
CASSRTGVSNQPQHF	TGTGCCAGCAGCCGGACAGGGGTGAGCAATCAGCCCCAGCATTTT	TRBD1	.	TRBV7-2	TRBJ1-5
CASSSGGGDQPQHF	TGTGCCAGCAGCTCCGGGGGAGGGGATCAGCCCCAGCATTTT	.	.	TRBV5-5	TRBJ1-5
CASMQDRVRGYTF	TGTGCCAGCATGCAGGACAGGGTGAGGGGCTACACCTTC	TRBD1	few	TRBV28	TRBJ1-2
CATSDPSTGTYEQFF	TGTGCCACCAGTGATCCCTCGACTGGGACTTATGAGCAGTTCTTC	.	once	TRBV24-1	TRBJ2-1
CASSLGQYQPQHF	TGTGCCAGCAGTTTAGGACAGTATCAGCCCCAGCATTTT	.	.	TRBV12-3/TRBV12-4	TRBJ1-5
CASSLRQPDNSPLHF	TGTGCCAGCAGCCTTCGACAGCCCGATAATTCACCCCTCCACTTT	.	.	TRBV6-5	TRBJ1-6
CASIRGWNTEAFF	TGTGCCAGTATTCGGGGGTGGAACACTGAAGCTTTCTTT	.	.	TRBV19	TRBJ1-1